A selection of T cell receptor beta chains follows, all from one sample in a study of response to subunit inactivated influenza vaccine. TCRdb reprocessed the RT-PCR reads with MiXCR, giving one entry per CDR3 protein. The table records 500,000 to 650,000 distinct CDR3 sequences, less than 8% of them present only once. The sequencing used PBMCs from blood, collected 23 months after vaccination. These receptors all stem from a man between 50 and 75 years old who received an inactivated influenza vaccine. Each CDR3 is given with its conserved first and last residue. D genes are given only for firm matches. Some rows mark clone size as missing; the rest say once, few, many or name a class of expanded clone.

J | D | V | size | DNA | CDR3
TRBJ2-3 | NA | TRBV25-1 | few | TGTGCCAGCAGTTCGCGACAGGGCACAGATACGCAGTATTTT | CASSSRQGTDTQYF
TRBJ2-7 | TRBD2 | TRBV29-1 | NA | TGCAGCGTTTCGGGACTAGCGGGAGGAAGCTCCTACGAGCAGTACTTC | CSVSGLAGGSSYEQYF
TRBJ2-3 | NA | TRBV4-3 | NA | TGCGCCAGCAGCCAAGTATTAGGGGCTAGCACAGATACGCAGTATTTT | CASSQVLGASTDTQYF
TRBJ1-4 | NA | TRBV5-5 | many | TGTGCCAGCAGCTTTATGCCGGGGGCGCTTACTAATGAAAAACTGTTTTTT | CASSFMPGALTNEKLFF
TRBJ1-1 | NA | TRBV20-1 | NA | TGCAGTGCTAGAGATTCGAGGAACACTGAAGCTTTCTTT | CSARDSRNTEAFF
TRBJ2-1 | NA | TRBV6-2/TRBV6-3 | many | TGTGCCAGCAATAACGGGGCGAGCAATGAGCAGTTCTTC | CASNNGASNEQFF
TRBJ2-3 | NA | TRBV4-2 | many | TGTGCCAGCAGCCAAGCTCCGCGTGAAACAGATACGCAGTATTTT | CASSQAPRETDTQYF
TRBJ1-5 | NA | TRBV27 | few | TGTGCCAGCAGGAAATGGACAGCTAGCAATCAGCCCCAGCATTTT | CASRKWTASNQPQHF
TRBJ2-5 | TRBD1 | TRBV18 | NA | TGTGCCAGCTCACTCCGCCGGGACAGGGGCCAAGAGACCCAGTACTTC | CASSLRRDRGQETQYF
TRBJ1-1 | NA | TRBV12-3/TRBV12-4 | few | TGTGCCAGCAGTTTCCGTCAGTACACTGAAGCTTTCTTT | CASSFRQYTEAFF
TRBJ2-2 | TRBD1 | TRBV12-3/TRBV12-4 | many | TGTGCCAGCAGTTTTGGTCAGGGGGACACCGGGGAGCTGTTTTTT | CASSFGQGDTGELFF
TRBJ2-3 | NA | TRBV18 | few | TGTGCCAGCTCACCATGGGGGTCAGATACGCAGTATTTT | CASSPWGSDTQYF
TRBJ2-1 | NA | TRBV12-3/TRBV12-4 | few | TGTGCCAGCAGTTCTAGTTGGAGCTCCTACAATGAGCAGTTCTTC | CASSSSWSSYNEQFF
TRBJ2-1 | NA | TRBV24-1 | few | TGTGCCACCAAGGGTACCGGGAATGAGCAGTTCTTC | CATKGTGNEQFF
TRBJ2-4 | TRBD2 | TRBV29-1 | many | TGCAGCGTTGTAAGCCTAGCGGGGGCTATTCAGTACTTC | CSVVSLAGAIQYF
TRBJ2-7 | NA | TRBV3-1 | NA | TGTGCCAGCAGCCAAGGCACGGGGTACTACGAGCAGTACTTC | CASSQGTGYYEQYF
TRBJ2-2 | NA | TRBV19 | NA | TGTGCCAGTAGTATAGGGTCACCCAACACCGGGGAGCTGTTTTTT | CASSIGSPNTGELFF
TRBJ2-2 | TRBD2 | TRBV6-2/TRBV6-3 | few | TGTGCCAGCGAGGAGACTAGCGTTTCCGGGGAGCTGTTTTTT | CASEETSVSGELFF
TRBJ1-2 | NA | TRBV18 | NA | TGTGCCAGCCAACACCGGGACACCGCTTTCTATGGCTACACCTTC | CASQHRDTAFYGYTF
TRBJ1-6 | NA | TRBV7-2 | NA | TGTGCCAGCAGCTTAGTTTCGGGAAATTCACCCCTCCACTTT | CASSLVSGNSPLHF
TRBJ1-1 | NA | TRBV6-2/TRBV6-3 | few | TGTGCCAGCAGTTACAACAGGAACACTGAAGCTTTCTTT | CASSYNRNTEAFF
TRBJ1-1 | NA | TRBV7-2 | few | TGTGCCAGCAGCTTAACAAGGGGTGTGAACACTGAAGCTTTCTTT | CASSLTRGVNTEAFF
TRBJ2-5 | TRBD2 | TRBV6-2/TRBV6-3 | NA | TGTGCCAGTACACCGGGGGGGACGGATAAAGAGACCCAGTACTTC | CASTPGGTDKETQYF
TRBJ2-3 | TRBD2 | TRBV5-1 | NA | TGCGCCAGCAGCTTTGGGACTAGCGGGAGTGGCACAGATACGCAGTATTTT | CASSFGTSGSGTDTQYF
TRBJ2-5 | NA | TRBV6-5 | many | TGTGCCAGCAGTTACCACCCGACGGACAACCAAGAGACCCAGTACTTC | CASSYHPTDNQETQYF
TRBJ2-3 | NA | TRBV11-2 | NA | TGTGCCAGCAGCCTCTGGCTACAGGGTACAGATACGCAGTATTTT | CASSLWLQGTDTQYF
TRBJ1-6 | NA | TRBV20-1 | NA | TGCAGTGCTAGAGACGGGAGGACCTATAATTCACCCCTCCACTTT | CSARDGRTYNSPLHF
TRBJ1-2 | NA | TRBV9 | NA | TGTGCCAGCAGCGCCCGGGGGCCCAACTATGGCTACACCTTC | CASSARGPNYGYTF
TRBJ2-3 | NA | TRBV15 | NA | TGTGCCACCAGCACCAGGAGCACAGATACGCAGTATTTT | CATSTRSTDTQYF
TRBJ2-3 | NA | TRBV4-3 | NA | TGCGCCAGCAGCCAAGCACAGGGTCTTATCACAGATACGCAGTATTTT | CASSQAQGLITDTQYF
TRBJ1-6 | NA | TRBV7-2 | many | TGTGCCAGCAGCTTACAGGGTCTGGGTAATTCACCCCTCCACTTT | CASSLQGLGNSPLHF
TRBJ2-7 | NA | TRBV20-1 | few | TGCAGTGCTAGAGCTGGGGTCGTCTACGAGCAGTACTTC | CSARAGVVYEQYF
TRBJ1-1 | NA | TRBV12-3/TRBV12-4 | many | TGTGCCAGCAGTCCGTCAGGGCCTGAAGCTTTCTTT | CASSPSGPEAFF
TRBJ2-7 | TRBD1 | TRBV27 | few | TGTGCCAGCACGTACGGGACCGGGACAGGGGGCTACGAGCAGTACTTC | CASTYGTGTGGYEQYF
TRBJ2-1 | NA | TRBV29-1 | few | TGCAGCACCCGGCTGGCCTACAATGAGCAGTTCTTC | CSTRLAYNEQFF
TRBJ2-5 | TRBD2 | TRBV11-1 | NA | TGTGCCAGCAGCGTCGGGGGGAATCAAGAGACCCAGTACTTC | CASSVGGNQETQYF
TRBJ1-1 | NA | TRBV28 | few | TGTGCCAGCAGTTTGGGGGGGGCAGCTTCAGCTTTCTTT | CASSLGGAASAFF
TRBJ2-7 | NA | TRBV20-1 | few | TGCAGTGCTAGAGGGAGCAGTTCCTACGAGCAGTACTTC | CSARGSSSYEQYF
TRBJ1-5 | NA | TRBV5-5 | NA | TGTGCCAGCAGCAGGACAATTAGCAATCAGCCCCAGCATTTT | CASSRTISNQPQHF
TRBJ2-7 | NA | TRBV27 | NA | TGTGCCAGCAGTTACGACGGGAAAGTCGGTCTCTTCGAGCAGTACTTC | CASSYDGKVGLFEQYF
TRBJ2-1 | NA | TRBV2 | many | TGTGCCAGCAACTTGGGAGGCAATGAGCAGTTCTTC | CASNLGGNEQFF
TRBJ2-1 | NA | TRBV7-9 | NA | TGTGCCAGCAGCTTAATTCGGGGGCCGACTTACAATGAGCAGTTCTTC | CASSLIRGPTYNEQFF
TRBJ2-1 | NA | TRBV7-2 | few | TGTGCCAGCAGCCCACACCGACTAGTTACTGAGCAGTTCTTC | CASSPHRLVTEQFF
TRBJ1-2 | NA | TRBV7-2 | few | TGTGCTACTTCCGCAGGGGTTAACTATGGCTACACCTTC | CATSAGVNYGYTF
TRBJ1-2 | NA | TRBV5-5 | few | TGTGCCAGCAGCTTGATAGGAGCTAAGGACTATGGCTACACCTTC | CASSLIGAKDYGYTF
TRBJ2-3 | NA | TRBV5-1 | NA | TGCGCCAGCAGCTTGGCCAATCGAGGAGATACGCAGTATTTT | CASSLANRGDTQYF
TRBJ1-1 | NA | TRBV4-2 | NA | TGTGCCAGCAGCCAAGAGAGCGGCAGCCTTAACACTGAAGCTTTCTTT | CASSQESGSLNTEAFF
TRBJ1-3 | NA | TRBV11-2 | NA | TGTGCCAGCAGCCCGCAAGGGTCTATCGGAAACACCATATATTTT | CASSPQGSIGNTIYF
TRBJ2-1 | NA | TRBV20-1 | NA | TGCAGTGCAGCCCCTGGAGGCAGCTCCTACAATGAGCAGTTCTTC | CSAAPGGSSYNEQFF
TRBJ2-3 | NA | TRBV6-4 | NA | TGTGCCAGCAGTTCAGGATCCTGGCCTAGCACAGATACGCAGTATTTT | CASSSGSWPSTDTQYF
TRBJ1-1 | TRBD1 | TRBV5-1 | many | TGCGCCAGCAGCTTGGTAACAGGGGGCTTCATGAACACTGAAGCTTTCTTT | CASSLVTGGFMNTEAFF
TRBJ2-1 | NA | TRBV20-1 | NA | TGCAGTGCTGGTCCTAAGGGCAATGAGCAGTTCTTC | CSAGPKGNEQFF
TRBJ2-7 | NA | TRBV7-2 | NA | TGTGCCACCTACAACCCGGGCAGGGTCTACGAGCAGTACTTC | CATYNPGRVYEQYF